The 12 T cell receptor beta chains below all came from one sample that was sequenced in a study of blood T cell repertoires in COVID-19. Only in-frame clones appear in the TCRdb table, and some are missing; sequencing was by immunoSEQ multiplex PCR. The sample contains roughly 230,000 clones, around 81% of which appear only once. Input material: peripheral blood. These receptors came from a man aged 45-65 years with active or convalescent COVID-19.

The chain combines TRBV5-1 with TRBJ1-3, with 7 bases matching TRBD1. This CDR3 comprises 16 residues. V was pared by 4 bases and J by 0 bases, with 7 bases of the junction left unmatched. Germline V gene sequence: CDR1 SGHRS, CDR2 YFSETQ. The CDR3 region has the DNA TGCGCCAGCAGCACAGGACAGGCCAGCTCTGGAAACACCATATATTTT. Protein: CASSTGQASSGNTIYF.

V is TRBV6-6 and J is TRBJ2-1; perhaps TRBD1 as D (5 bases). Germline CDR1 MNHNY, CDR2 SVGAGI (reference sequence). Trimming took 7 bases from V and 6 from J, leaving 16 bases between them. The CDR3 runs 14 residues. The CDR3 here is CASNPRGFGNEQFF. The CDR3 DNA follows: TGTGCCAGCAACCCTAGGGGATTTGGCAATGAGCAGTTCTTC.

The chain is built from TRBV3-1 (or the pseudogene TRBV3-2) and TRBJ1-3; 7 bases are a match to TRBD1. The CDR3 contains 18 residues. CDR1 LGHDT and CDR2 YNNKEL come from the germline V gene (reference sequence). J gave up 0 bases and V 3 bases, and 11 bases lay outside the gene matches. The CDR3 DNA sequence: TGTGCCAGCAGCCAGACCAACAGGGGCGCCCACTCTGGAAACACCATATATTTT. Its protein is CASSQTNRGAHSGNTIYF.

The chain joins TRBV4-1 to TRBJ2-5; 9 bases align to TRBD2. The CDR3 is made up of 16 amino acids. V was pared by 0 bases and J by 7 bases, with 9 bases of the junction left unmatched. Germline V gene lookup returns CDR1 MGHRA and CDR2 YSYEKL. CDR3 sequence reads: CASSQDGPAGGPTQYF. CDR3 nucleotide sequence: TGCGCCAGCAGCCAAGATGGGCCAGCGGGGGGACCGACCCAGTACTTC.

This chain joins TRBV19 and TRBJ1-1; the D gene is possibly TRBD1 (5 bases). CDR1 and CDR2 from the germline V gene are LNHDA and SQIVND (reference sequence). The CDR3 sequence is 14 residues long. Trimming took off 4 bases at V and 4 bases at J, with 13 bases between the two ends. CDR3 sequence (DNA): TGTGCCAGTAGTACCCAAGCGGGGGTCACTGAAGCTTTCTTT. This codes for CASSTQAGVTEAFF.

V and J are TRBV6-5 and TRBJ1-2; D may be TRBD1 (5 bases). The CDR3 extends over 15 amino acids. Between the trimmed V and J ends, which lost 6 bases and 3 bases, there was a span of 17 bases. Germline V gives CDR1 MNHEY, CDR2 SVGAGI. CDR3 coding DNA: TGTGCCAGCAGAGACCCGGCAGGGATCGACTATGGCTACACCTTC. Residues: CASRDPAGIDYGYTF.

The chain employs TRBV9 and TRBJ2-7; TRBD1 matches at 8 bases. This CDR3 region has 14 residues. With 3 bases clipped from V and 5 bases from J, the junction kept 7 bases outside the gene matches. Germline V gene lookup returns CDR1 SGDLS and CDR2 YYNGEE. The CDR3 coding sequence is TGTGCCAGCAGCGCCGAAGCGGACAGGGACGAGCAGTACTTC. Translating gives CASSAEADRDEQYF. The full variable domain, completed using reference TRBV9 and TRBJ2-7, is DSGVTQTPKHLITATGQRVTLRCSPRSGDLSVYWYQQSLDQGLQFLIQYYNGEERAKGNILERFSAQQFPDLHSELNLSSLELGDSALYFCASSAEADRDEQYFGPGTRLTVT.

V is TRBV7-9 and J is TRBJ2-1; D gene unclear. The germline CDR1 and CDR2 sequences are SEHNR and FQNEAQ (reference sequence). This CDR3 has 18 residues. Trimming removed 1 base at V and 3 bases at J, with 19 bases between. CDR3 nucleotides: TGTGCCAGCAGCTTAGGGCAAACCCTTCCCCATATCTACAATGAGCAGTTCTTC. Translation gives CASSLGQTLPHIYNEQFF. Full variable domain (missing parts from reference TRBV7-9 and TRBJ2-1): DTGVSQNPRHKITKRGQNVTFRCDPISEHNRLYWYRQTLGQGPEFLTYFQNEAQLEKSRLLSDRFSAERPKGSFSTLEIQRTEQGDSAMYLCASSLGQTLPHIYNEQFFGPGTRLTVL.

The chain couples TRBV6-6 to TRBJ2-3; TRBD2 aligns across 8 bases. The V and J ends lost 6 bases and 5 bases, in that order; junction bases with no gene match: 10. The germline CDR1 and CDR2 sequences are MNHNY and SVGAGI (reference sequence). This CDR3 comprises 15 residues. The CDR3 spells CASREAGGAIDTQYF. The CDR3 nucleotides read TGTGCCAGCAGAGAGGCCGGGGGGGCAATAGATACGCAGTATTTT.

This chain links TRBV12-3 or TRBV12-4 with TRBJ1-2; D uncertain. Trimming took off 4 bases at V and 7 bases at J, with 10 bases between the two ends. This CDR3 spans 12 amino acids. This CDR3 reads CASSSTDGGYTF. The CDR3 DNA sequence: TGTGCCAGCAGTTCCACAGACGGTGGCTACACCTTC.

The chain is built from TRBV19 and TRBJ2-1, with D maybe TRBD1 (7 bases). This CDR3 comprises 14 residues. Per germline, CDR1 LNHDA and CDR2 SQIVND (reference sequence). Trimming shortened V by 1 base and J by 8 bases, and 12 bases separated the two germline ends. CDR3 DNA: TGTGCCAGTAGTATAGGGGCCAGGGGGGATGAGCAGTTCTTC. This gives the protein CASSIGARGDEQFF.

This clone was recorded once. V usage is TRBV4-2 and J usage is TRBJ2-3, with 8 positions matching TRBD2. This CDR3 spans 17 amino acids. After removal of 0 bases from V and 2 bases from J, the junction contained 7 bases not matched to a gene. Per the germline V gene, CDR1 is LGHNA and CDR2 is YNFKEQ. The CDR3 here is CASSQEAGGEYTDTQYF. Written as DNA, the CDR3 is TGTGCCAGCAGCCAAGAAGCCGGGGGGGAATACACAGATACGCAGTATTTT.